Each of the 2 T cell receptor beta chains below was sequenced from the same sample in a study of CD8+ T cells in alopecia areata. Once RNA had been extracted, it was reverse transcribed into cDNA to act as the sequencing template. Generated by immunoSEQ multiplex PCR, the TCRdb table keeps only in-frame clones and is missing some. The profile shows around 200,000 clones, over 60% of them singletons. The treatment: oral pan-JAK inhibitor, 5-10 mg twice daily. Sample: CD4+ T cells sorted from blood, taken at week 4, from a patient treated with tofacitinib. All receptors come from a human donor with alopecia areata.

This chain links TRBV5-1 with TRBJ2-1; 7 positions agree with TRBD2. Germline V lookup: CDR1 SGHRS, CDR2 YFSETQ. The V segment lost 1 base and the J segment 1 base; nucleotides outside the gene matches: 2. This CDR3 is 15 amino acids long. Here the CDR3 reads CASSLNGGSYNEQFF. For the CDR3, the DNA is TGCGCCAGCAGCTTGAACGGGGGGTCCTACAATGAGCAGTTCTTC.

This clone has a handful of counts. The V call is TRBV5-1, the J call TRBJ1-2; perhaps TRBD1 as D (5 bases). Germline CDR1 SGHRS, CDR2 YFSETQ. The V and J ends lost 2 bases and 6 bases respectively, with 17 bases between them. This CDR3 is 15 amino acids long. The CDR3 sequence is CASSFDRDGADGYTF. The DNA of the CDR3 is TGCGCCAGCAGCTTCGATAGGGATGGGGCCGATGGCTACACCTTC.